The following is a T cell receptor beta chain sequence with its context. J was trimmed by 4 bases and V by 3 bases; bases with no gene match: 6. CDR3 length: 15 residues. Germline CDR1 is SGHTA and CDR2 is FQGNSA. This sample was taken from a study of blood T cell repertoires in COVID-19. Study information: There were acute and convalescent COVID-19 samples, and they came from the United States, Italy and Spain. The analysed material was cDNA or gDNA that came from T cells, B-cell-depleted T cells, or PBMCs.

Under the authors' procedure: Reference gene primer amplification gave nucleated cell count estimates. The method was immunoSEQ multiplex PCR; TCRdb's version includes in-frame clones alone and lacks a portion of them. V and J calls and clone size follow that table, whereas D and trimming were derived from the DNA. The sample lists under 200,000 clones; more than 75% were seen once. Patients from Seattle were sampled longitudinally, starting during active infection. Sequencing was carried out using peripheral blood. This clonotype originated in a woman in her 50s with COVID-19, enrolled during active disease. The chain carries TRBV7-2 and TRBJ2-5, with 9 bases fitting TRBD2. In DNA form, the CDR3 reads TGTGCCAGCAGCTTTAGCGGGGGTGATAGAGAGACCCAGTACTTC. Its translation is CASSFSGGDRETQYF.